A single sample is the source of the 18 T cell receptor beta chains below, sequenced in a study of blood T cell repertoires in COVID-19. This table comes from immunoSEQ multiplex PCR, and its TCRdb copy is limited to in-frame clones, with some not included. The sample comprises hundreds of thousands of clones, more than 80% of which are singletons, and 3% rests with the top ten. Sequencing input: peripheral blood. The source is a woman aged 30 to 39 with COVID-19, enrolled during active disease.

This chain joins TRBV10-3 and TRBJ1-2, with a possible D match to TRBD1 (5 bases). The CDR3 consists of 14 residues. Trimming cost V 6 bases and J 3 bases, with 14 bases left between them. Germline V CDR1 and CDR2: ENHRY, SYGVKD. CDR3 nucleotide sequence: TGTGCCATCAGGACGCGGGGAGGGGACTATGGCTACACCTTC. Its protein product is CAIRTRGGDYGYTF.

The CDR3 nucleotides are TGCAGCGCCCGGGAAACCGCGAACACCGGGGAGCTGTTTTTT. This encodes CSARETANTGELFF. The V and J genes are TRBV29-1 and TRBJ2-2; possibly TRBD2 for D (5 bases). The CDR3 extends over 14 amino acids. V lost 7 bases, J lost 0 bases, and 12 bases lay in between. The germline V gene has CDR1 SQVTM and CDR2 ANQGSEA.

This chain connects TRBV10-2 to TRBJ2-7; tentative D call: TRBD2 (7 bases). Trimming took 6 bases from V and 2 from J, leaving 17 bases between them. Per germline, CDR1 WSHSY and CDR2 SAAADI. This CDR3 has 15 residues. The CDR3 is CASRTSDSGAYEQYF. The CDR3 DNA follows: TGCGCCAGCAGGACCTCGGACAGCGGGGCCTACGAGCAGTACTTC.

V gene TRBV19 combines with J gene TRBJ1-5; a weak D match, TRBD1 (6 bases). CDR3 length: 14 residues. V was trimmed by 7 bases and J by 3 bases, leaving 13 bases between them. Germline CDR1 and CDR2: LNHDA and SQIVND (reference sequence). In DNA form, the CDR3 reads TGTGCCAGTAATCCGGGGGGCCACAATCAGCCCCAGCATTTT. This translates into CASNPGGHNQPQHF.

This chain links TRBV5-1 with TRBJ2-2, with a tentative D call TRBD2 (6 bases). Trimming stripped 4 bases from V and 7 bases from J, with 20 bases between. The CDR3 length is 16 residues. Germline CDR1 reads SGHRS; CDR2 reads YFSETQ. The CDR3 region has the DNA TGCGCCAGCAGCATAAACCGGGACGCCGGGGGCGGGGAGCTGTTTTTT. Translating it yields CASSINRDAGGGELFF.

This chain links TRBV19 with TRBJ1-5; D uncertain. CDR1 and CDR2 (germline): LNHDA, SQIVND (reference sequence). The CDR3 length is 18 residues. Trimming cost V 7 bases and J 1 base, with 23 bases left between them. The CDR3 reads CASTPSRSPHLSNQPQHF. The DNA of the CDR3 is TGTGCCAGTACTCCCTCTAGGTCCCCCCATTTAAGCAATCAGCCCCAGCATTTT.

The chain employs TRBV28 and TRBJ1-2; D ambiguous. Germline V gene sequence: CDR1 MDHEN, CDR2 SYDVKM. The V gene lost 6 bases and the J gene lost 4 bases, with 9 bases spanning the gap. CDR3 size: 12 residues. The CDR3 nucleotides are TGTGCCAGCAGACTAGAAGGCTATGGCTACACCTTC. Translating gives CASRLEGYGYTF.

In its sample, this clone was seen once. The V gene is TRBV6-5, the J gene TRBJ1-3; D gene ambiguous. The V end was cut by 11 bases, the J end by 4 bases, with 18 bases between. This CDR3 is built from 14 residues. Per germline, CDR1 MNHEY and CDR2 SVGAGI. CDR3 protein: CACQRLPGGNTIYF. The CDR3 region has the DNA TGTGCCTGCCAACGGCTCCCGGGGGGAAACACCATATATTTT.

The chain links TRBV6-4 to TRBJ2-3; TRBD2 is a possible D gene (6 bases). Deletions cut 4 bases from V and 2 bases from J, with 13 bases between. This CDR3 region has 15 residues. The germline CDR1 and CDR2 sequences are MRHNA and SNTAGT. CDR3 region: CASSATTRPTDTQYF. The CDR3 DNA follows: TGTGCCAGCAGTGCCACGACTAGACCCACAGATACGCAGTATTTT.

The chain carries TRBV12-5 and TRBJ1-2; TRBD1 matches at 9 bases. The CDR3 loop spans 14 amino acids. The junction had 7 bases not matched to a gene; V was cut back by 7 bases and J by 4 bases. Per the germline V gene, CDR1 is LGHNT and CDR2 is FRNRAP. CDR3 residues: CASAPGQGSYGYTF. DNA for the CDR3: TGTGCTAGTGCCCCGGGACAGGGAAGCTATGGCTACACCTTC.

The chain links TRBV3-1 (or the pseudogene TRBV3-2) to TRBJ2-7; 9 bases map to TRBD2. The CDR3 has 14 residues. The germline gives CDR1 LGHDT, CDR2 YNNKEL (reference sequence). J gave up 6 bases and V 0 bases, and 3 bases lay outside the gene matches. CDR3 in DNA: TGTGCCAGCAGCCAAGATAGCGGGGGAGGCGAGCAGTACTTC. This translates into CASSQDSGGGEQYF.

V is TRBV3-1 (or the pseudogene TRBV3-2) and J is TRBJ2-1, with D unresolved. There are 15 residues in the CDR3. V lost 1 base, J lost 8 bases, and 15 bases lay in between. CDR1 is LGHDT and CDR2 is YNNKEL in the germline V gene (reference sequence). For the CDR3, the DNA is TGTGCCAGCAGCCAAGCCTCGATGGGTCGGGATGAGCAGTTCTTC. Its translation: CASSQASMGRDEQFF.

In DNA, the CDR3 is TGCGCCAGCAGTCGAACCCCCAGGGGAGGGGGGGTTGGTCGCACAGATACGCAGTATTTT. Its protein is CASSRTPRGGGVGRTDTQYF. The rearrangement joins TRBV5-1 to TRBJ2-3; the D gene is possibly TRBD2 (7 bases). From germline, CDR1 is SGHRS and CDR2 YFSETQ. Trimming stripped 5 bases from V and 1 base from J, with 29 bases between. This CDR3 comprises 20 residues.

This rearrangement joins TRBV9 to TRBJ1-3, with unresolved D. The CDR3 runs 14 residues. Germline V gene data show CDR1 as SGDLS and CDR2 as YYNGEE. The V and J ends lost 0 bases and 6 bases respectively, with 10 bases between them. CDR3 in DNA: TGTGCCAGCAGCGTAGCCGGGATGGAAAACACCATATATTTT. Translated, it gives CASSVAGMENTIYF.

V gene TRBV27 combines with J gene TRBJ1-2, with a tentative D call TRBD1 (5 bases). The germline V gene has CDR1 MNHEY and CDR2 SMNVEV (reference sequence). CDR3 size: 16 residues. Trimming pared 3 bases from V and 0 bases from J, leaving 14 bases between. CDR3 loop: CASSFFAGGANYGYTF. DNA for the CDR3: TGTGCCAGCAGTTTTTTCGCGGGGGGGGCTAACTATGGCTACACCTTC.

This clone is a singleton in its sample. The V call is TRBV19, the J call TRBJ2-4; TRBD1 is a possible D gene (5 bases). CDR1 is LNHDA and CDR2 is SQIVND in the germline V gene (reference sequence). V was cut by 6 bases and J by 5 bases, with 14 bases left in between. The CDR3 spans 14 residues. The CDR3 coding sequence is TGTGCCAGTAGCATCAAATGGGGCCAAAACATTCAGTACTTC. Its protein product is CASSIKWGQNIQYF.

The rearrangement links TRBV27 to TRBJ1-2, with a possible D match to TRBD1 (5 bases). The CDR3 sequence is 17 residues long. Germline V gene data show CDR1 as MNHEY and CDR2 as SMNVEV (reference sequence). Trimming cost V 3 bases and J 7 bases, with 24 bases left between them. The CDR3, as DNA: TGTGCCAGCAGTTTCTGGGGGACTGAAAAAAGGAGCCTTGGCTACACCTTC. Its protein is CASSFWGTEKRSLGYTF.

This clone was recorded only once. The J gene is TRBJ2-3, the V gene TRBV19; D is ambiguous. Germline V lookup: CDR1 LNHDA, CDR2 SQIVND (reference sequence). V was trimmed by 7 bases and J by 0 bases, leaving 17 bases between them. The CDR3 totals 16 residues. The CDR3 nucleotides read TGTGCCAGTAAAAATTTCGCGGATACTAGCACAGATACGCAGTATTTT. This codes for CASKNFADTSTDTQYF.